These T cell receptor beta chains were read from a single sample in a study of blood T cells in healthy people across ages. TCRdb reprocessed the 5' RACE reads with MiXCR, giving one entry per CDR3 protein. Here the sample spans about 780,000 distinct CDR3 sequences, about 47% being singletons. The sample was blood. Every receptor here comes from a man older than 75 in good health. CDR3s include the opening cysteine and the closing phenylalanine or tryptophan. D genes are given only for firm matches. Some rows mark clone size as missing; the rest say once, few, many or name a class of expanded clone.

j_gene: TRBJ2-2
v_gene: TRBV6-2/TRBV6-3
d_gene: TRBD1
abundance: -
CDR3nt: TGTGCCAGCAGTTACTCTGGGACAGTATCCGGGGAGCTGTTTTTT
CDR3aa: CASSYSGTVSGELFF

j_gene: TRBJ2-7
v_gene: TRBV25-1
d_gene: TRBD2
abundance: -
CDR3nt: TGTGCCAGCTCTGGACTAGCGGGGCTCTACGAGCAGTACTTC
CDR3aa: CASSGLAGLYEQYF

j_gene: TRBJ2-1
v_gene: TRBV20-1
d_gene: -
abundance: -
CDR3nt: TGCAGTGCCCCCGATCGAGGCCCTAGGGGTAATGAGCAGTTCTTC
CDR3aa: CSAPDRGPRGNEQFF

j_gene: TRBJ1-4
v_gene: TRBV7-2
d_gene: -
abundance: -
CDR3nt: TGTGCCAGCAGCGTGGGGCTGAGTAATGAAAAACTGTTTTTT
CDR3aa: CASSVGLSNEKLFF

j_gene: TRBJ2-1
v_gene: TRBV14
d_gene: TRBD2
abundance: -
CDR3nt: TGTGCCAGCAGTCTAGCCGGGACTAGCGGTCAAGGGGTCGATGAGCAGTTCTTC
CDR3aa: CASSLAGTSGQGVDEQFF

j_gene: TRBJ1-2
v_gene: TRBV7-2
d_gene: -
abundance: -
CDR3nt: TGTGCCAGCAGCAGTGATTTTGGAACTGGCTACACCTTC
CDR3aa: CASSSDFGTGYTF

j_gene: TRBJ2-5
v_gene: TRBV20-1
d_gene: -
abundance: -
CDR3nt: TGCAGTGCTAGAGATCTTGCGGCGGGATTGGAGACCCAGTACTTC
CDR3aa: CSARDLAAGLETQYF

j_gene: TRBJ1-1
v_gene: TRBV7-2
d_gene: -
abundance: -
CDR3nt: TGTGCCAGCAGCTCTCGGGGGGTCGACACGGAAGCTTTCTTT
CDR3aa: CASSSRGVDTEAFF

j_gene: TRBJ1-5
v_gene: TRBV11-2
d_gene: TRBD1
abundance: -
CDR3nt: TGTGCCAGCAGCTTTAACAGGGGTGGCAATCAGCCCCAGCATTTT
CDR3aa: CASSFNRGGNQPQHF

j_gene: TRBJ2-5
v_gene: TRBV7-6
d_gene: -
abundance: many
CDR3nt: TGTGCCAGCAGCTTACTGACAGCCCAAGAGACCCAGTACTTC
CDR3aa: CASSLLTAQETQYF

j_gene: TRBJ1-4
v_gene: TRBV4-1
d_gene: TRBD1
abundance: -
CDR3nt: TGCGCCAGCAGCCAAGAAGTATCAGGGGGCGACTCAACTAATGAAAAACTGTTTTTT
CDR3aa: CASSQEVSGGDSTNEKLFF

j_gene: TRBJ2-7
v_gene: TRBV29-1
d_gene: TRBD2
abundance: -
CDR3nt: TGCAGCGCCGGAGCGGGAGGCGACGAGCAGTACTTC
CDR3aa: CSAGAGGDEQYF

j_gene: TRBJ2-2
v_gene: TRBV4-3
d_gene: -
abundance: few
CDR3nt: TGCGCCAGCAGCCAAGATTCTGGCGGGGGCTTGAACACCGGGGAGCTGTTTTTT
CDR3aa: CASSQDSGGGLNTGELFF

j_gene: TRBJ2-7
v_gene: TRBV7-2
d_gene: TRBD2
abundance: -
CDR3nt: TGTGCCAGCAGCCCGACTAGCTATACTGTCTACGAGCAGTACTTC
CDR3aa: CASSPTSYTVYEQYF

j_gene: TRBJ1-2
v_gene: TRBV6-2/TRBV6-3
d_gene: -
abundance: -
CDR3nt: TGTGCCAGCAGTTACTCGGGTCGTTTTCCCTATGGCTACACCTTC
CDR3aa: CASSYSGRFPYGYTF

j_gene: TRBJ2-1
v_gene: TRBV20-1
d_gene: TRBD2
abundance: few
CDR3nt: TGCAGTGCTCCGACTCTAGCGGGAGGGGATGAGCAGTTCTTC
CDR3aa: CSAPTLAGGDEQFF

j_gene: TRBJ1-2
v_gene: TRBV20-1
d_gene: TRBD1
abundance: -
CDR3nt: TGCAGTGCGACAGGGCCGGGCTATGGCTACACCTTC
CDR3aa: CSATGPGYGYTF

j_gene: TRBJ1-2
v_gene: TRBV15
d_gene: -
abundance: few
CDR3nt: TGTGCCACCAGCAGAGCGCGGGATTCCTCTAACTATGGCTACACCTTC
CDR3aa: CATSRARDSSNYGYTF

j_gene: TRBJ2-1
v_gene: TRBV29-1
d_gene: TRBD2
abundance: -
CDR3nt: TGCAGCGTTGCTAGCGGGAGGGCCTCATGCGAGCAGTTCTTC
CDR3aa: CSVASGRASCEQFF

j_gene: TRBJ2-1
v_gene: TRBV5-1
d_gene: TRBD2
abundance: -
CDR3nt: TGCGCCAGCAGCCTACTAGCGGCAACGGGACCCAATGAGCAGTTCTTC
CDR3aa: CASSLLAATGPNEQFF

j_gene: TRBJ1-5
v_gene: TRBV2
d_gene: -
abundance: -
CDR3nt: TGTGCCAGCAGTGTTGGAGGGAGTCAGCCCCAGCATTTT
CDR3aa: CASSVGGSQPQHF

j_gene: TRBJ2-5
v_gene: TRBV7-2
d_gene: -
abundance: -
CDR3nt: TGTGCCAGCAGCTTAGAAATTCGAGAGACCCAGTACTTC
CDR3aa: CASSLEIRETQYF

j_gene: TRBJ2-5
v_gene: TRBV6-5
d_gene: -
abundance: few
CDR3nt: TGTGCCAGCAGGGGGATTGCCGAGACCCAGTACTTC
CDR3aa: CASRGIAETQYF

j_gene: TRBJ2-1
v_gene: TRBV11-3
d_gene: -
abundance: few
CDR3nt: TGTGCCAGCAGCTTAGATGGGGGGAGGTTCGGTGAGCAGTTCTTC
CDR3aa: CASSLDGGRFGEQFF

j_gene: TRBJ2-2
v_gene: TRBV7-2
d_gene: TRBD2
abundance: -
CDR3nt: TGTGCCAGCAGCTTTAACGGGAGGGCCTCGGCCGGGGAGCTGTTTTTT
CDR3aa: CASSFNGRASAGELFF

j_gene: TRBJ2-5
v_gene: TRBV7-2
d_gene: TRBD2
abundance: few
CDR3nt: TGTGCCAGCAGCCAGAGAGCGGGGGGACTACAAGAGACCCAGTACTTC
CDR3aa: CASSQRAGGLQETQYF

j_gene: TRBJ2-1
v_gene: TRBV20-1
d_gene: -
abundance: -
CDR3nt: TGCAGTGCTAGAGATCTGCGACAGCGGAATGAGCAGTTCTTC
CDR3aa: CSARDLRQRNEQFF

j_gene: TRBJ2-3
v_gene: TRBV7-9
d_gene: -
abundance: few
CDR3nt: TGTGCCAGCAGCCACGGGACCCCGTACACAGATACGCAGTATTTT
CDR3aa: CASSHGTPYTDTQYF

j_gene: TRBJ2-7
v_gene: TRBV10-3
d_gene: TRBD2
abundance: few
CDR3nt: TGTGCCATCAGTGAGTCAACTAGCGTCTACGAGCAGTACTTC
CDR3aa: CAISESTSVYEQYF

j_gene: TRBJ2-7
v_gene: TRBV7-2
d_gene: TRBD2
abundance: -
CDR3nt: TGTGCCAGCAGCCGGGCGGGGGTTGAGTACGAGCAGTACTTC
CDR3aa: CASSRAGVEYEQYF

j_gene: TRBJ2-7
v_gene: TRBV28
d_gene: TRBD1
abundance: few
CDR3nt: TGTGCCAGCAGTACACCGGGACAGGGTTTGGTCTACGAGCAGTACTTC
CDR3aa: CASSTPGQGLVYEQYF

j_gene: TRBJ2-7
v_gene: TRBV20-1
d_gene: TRBD1
abundance: -
CDR3nt: TGCGGTGCAAGTGACAGGGGGGCGCGAGAGCAGTACTTC
CDR3aa: CGASDRGAREQYF

j_gene: TRBJ2-1
v_gene: TRBV6-6
d_gene: -
abundance: -
CDR3nt: TGTGCCAGCAGTTACAGGGCGGCAGGCAATGAGCAGTTCTTC
CDR3aa: CASSYRAAGNEQFF

j_gene: TRBJ1-2
v_gene: TRBV12-3/TRBV12-4
d_gene: -
abundance: -
CDR3nt: TGTGCCAGCGGTTTAAATTCTAACTATGGCTACACCTTC
CDR3aa: CASGLNSNYGYTF

j_gene: TRBJ2-3
v_gene: TRBV11-3
d_gene: TRBD2
abundance: -
CDR3nt: TGTGCCAGCAGCCCAAGGGGGGTAGCGGGAGCCACAGATACGCAGTATTTT
CDR3aa: CASSPRGVAGATDTQYF

j_gene: TRBJ1-5
v_gene: TRBV7-2
d_gene: -
abundance: -
CDR3nt: TGTGCCAGCAGCTGGGGACTCAATCCCTATAGCAATCGGCCCCAGCATTTT
CDR3aa: CASSWGLNPYSNRPQHF

j_gene: TRBJ2-7
v_gene: TRBV20-1
d_gene: TRBD2
abundance: few
CDR3nt: TGCAGTGCTAGCCCGACTAGCGGGACTTACGAGCAGTACTTC
CDR3aa: CSASPTSGTYEQYF

j_gene: TRBJ1-5
v_gene: TRBV20-1
d_gene: -
abundance: -
CDR3nt: TGCAGTGCTCCTAATGATAACAATCAGCCCCAGCATTTT
CDR3aa: CSAPNDNNQPQHF

j_gene: TRBJ1-2
v_gene: TRBV28
d_gene: -
abundance: -
CDR3nt: TGTGCCAGCAGTTTATTGGCAGGTTCCTATCCGGGCTACACCTTC
CDR3aa: CASSLLAGSYPGYTF

j_gene: TRBJ2-7
v_gene: TRBV4-3
d_gene: TRBD2
abundance: -
CDR3nt: TGCGCCAGCAGCCGCCTCGGGACGGGAGGGCTCGACAATGAGCAGTACTTC
CDR3aa: CASSRLGTGGLDNEQYF

j_gene: TRBJ1-1
v_gene: TRBV19
d_gene: -
abundance: once
CDR3nt: TGTGCCAGTAGAGGCCGGGGGGAAACTGAAGCTTTCTTT
CDR3aa: CASRGRGETEAFF

j_gene: TRBJ1-6
v_gene: TRBV19
d_gene: -
abundance: -
CDR3nt: TGTGCCAGTAGTATTGGTTTTCAGCCGAATTCACCCCTCCACTTT
CDR3aa: CASSIGFQPNSPLHF